This T cell receptor beta chain was found in a study of T cell responses to AZD1222 COVID-19 vaccine. Study results and limitations: Vaccination with two AZD1222 doses was followed by a rise in Spike-specific TCR breadth and depth. The donor group comprised mostly white British people and more females; the analysis possibly underestimated clonal diversity.

From germline, CDR1 is SGHAT and CDR2 FQNNGV. The CDR3 contains 14 residues. V dropped 5 bases and J dropped 0 bases, with 10 bases sitting between them. TCRdb's table, derived via immunoSEQ multiplex PCR, lists solely in-frame clones and lacks some. The repertoire consists of 110,000 to 150,000 clones, with 80% to 90% occurring once and the leading ten covering 8%. About this clone: Its cognate antigen is unknown.

The genes are TRBV11-2 and TRBJ1-1, with a weak D call TRBD1 (5 bases). This sequence was found in an adult in good health. This specimen consisted of peripheral blood, obtained on day 0 of AZD1222 vaccination. The CDR3 DNA is TGTGCCAGCAGCGCAGACAGAGTGAACACTGAAGCTTTCTTT. This gives the protein CASSADRVNTEAFF.